The 31 T cell receptor beta chains below come from one sample, sequenced in a study of blood T cell repertoires in COVID-19. Measured with immunoSEQ multiplex PCR; TCRdb has only the in-frame clones, and not every one. The sample contains 200,000 to 250,000 clones, about 85% of which appear only once. Sequenced material: peripheral blood. The receptors shown here come from a man younger than 45 with active or convalescent COVID-19.

This clone was observed a single time. The chain has TRBV20-1 and TRBJ2-7, with 7 bases aligning to TRBD2. V trimming: 3 bases; J trimming: 5 bases; junction bases outside the gene matches: 7. Germline V CDR1 and CDR2: DFQATT, SNEGSKA (reference sequence). This CDR3 has 13 residues. Written as DNA, the CDR3 is TGCAGTGCTAGTGGTAGCGGGCAAAACGAGCAGTACTTC. Translating gives CSASGSGQNEQYF.

The chain carries TRBV29-1 and TRBJ2-1; TRBD2 aligns across 9 bases. CDR1 SQVTM and CDR2 ANQGSEA come from the germline V gene. The CDR3 covers 17 residues. J gave up 0 bases and V 4 bases, and 10 bases lay outside the gene matches. The DNA for the CDR3 is TGCAGCGTTGTTTTAGCGGGGGCAGGAAGCTCCTACAATGAGCAGTTCTTC. Amino acids: CSVVLAGAGSSYNEQFF.

This clone has a handful of counts. The V gene is TRBV6-5, the J gene TRBJ2-1, with a weak D call TRBD1 (5 bases). V was trimmed by 2 bases and J by 8 bases, leaving 10 bases between them. The germline gives CDR1 MNHEY, CDR2 SVGAGI. The CDR3 length is 13 residues. CDR3 protein: CASSYRGRDEQFF. In nucleotides, the CDR3 is TGTGCCAGCAGTTACAGGGGTCGGGATGAGCAGTTCTTC.

The chain is built from TRBV19 and TRBJ2-5, with 8 positions matching TRBD1. Trimming removed 5 bases from V and 2 bases from J; junction bases left unmatched: 10. From germline, CDR1 is LNHDA and CDR2 SQIVND (reference sequence). The CDR3 consists of 16 residues. The CDR3 loop is CASSGGTGPFQETQYF. CDR3 nucleotide sequence: TGTGCCAGTAGTGGAGGGACAGGACCCTTTCAAGAGACCCAGTACTTC.

The V call is TRBV7-9, the J call TRBJ2-7; TRBD2 matches at 7 bases. Germline V gene lookup returns CDR1 SEHNR and CDR2 FQNEAQ (reference sequence). The V segment lost 6 bases and the J segment 6 bases; nucleotides outside the gene matches: 11. This CDR3 has 14 residues. CDR3 amino acids: CASSPREKSTEQYF. The CDR3 DNA is TGTGCCAGCAGTCCGCGGGAGAAGTCGACCGAGCAGTACTTC.

CDR3 sequence (DNA): TGTGCCAGCAGTTCCTGGAGGGAGAGGGGGCCAGGGACGCAGTATTTT. Encoded protein: CASSSWRERGPGTQYF. The chain carries TRBV6-5 and TRBJ2-3; D perhaps matches TRBD1 (7 bases). The germline V and J ends were trimmed by 4 bases and 9 bases, with 23 bases remaining between them. In germline, CDR1 is MNHEY, CDR2 SVGAGI. The CDR3 extends over 16 amino acids.

CDR3 protein: CAWSRQGYQPQHF. The CDR3 DNA reads TGTGCCTGGAGTCGACAGGGGTATCAGCCCCAGCATTTT. The chain links TRBV30 to TRBJ1-5; 8 bases are shared with TRBD1. V shed 2 bases, J shed 5 bases, and the junction held 2 bases outside the gene matches. Germline loops: CDR1 GTSNPN, CDR2 SVGIG (reference sequence). The CDR3 has 13 amino acids. The entire variable domain, with the rest obtained from reference TRBV30 and TRBJ1-5, is as follows: SQTIHQWPATLVQPVGSPLSLECTVEGTSNPNLYWYRQAAGRGLQLLFYSVGIGQISSEVPQNLSASRPQDRQFILSSKKLLLSDSGFYLCAWSRQGYQPQHFGDGTRLSIL.

The rearrangement uses TRBV9 and TRBJ2-3; D is possibly TRBD2 (5 bases). The CDR3 runs 13 residues. CDR1 SGDLS and CDR2 YYNGEE come from the germline V gene. Deletions cut 4 bases from V and 6 bases from J, with 12 bases between. The CDR3, as DNA: TGTGCCAGCAGCACCCGAGGAGGTGATACGCAGTATTTT. The encoded protein is CASSTRGGDTQYF.

This clone was picked up one time. The V and J genes are TRBV6-2 or TRBV6-3 and TRBJ2-5; 10 nucleotides agree with TRBD1. J gave up 5 bases and V 4 bases, and 10 bases lay outside the gene matches. Germline V CDR1 and CDR2: MNHEY, SVGEGT. The length of the CDR3 is 16 residues. The CDR3 sequence: CASSLGPGTGEETQYF. The CDR3 DNA sequence: TGTGCCAGCAGTTTGGGCCCCGGGACAGGGGAGGAGACCCAGTACTTC.

This clone was found a few times. The chain has TRBV9 and TRBJ1-6; 9 bases match TRBD1. The length of the CDR3 is 16 residues. V shed 0 bases and J 9 bases; nucleotides not matched to a gene: 7. CDR1 is SGDLS and CDR2 is YYNGEE in the germline V gene. The CDR3 reads CASSVGVTGGGSPLHF. The CDR3 DNA is TGTGCCAGCAGCGTAGGAGTGACAGGGGGGGGTTCACCCCTCCACTTT.

J is TRBJ1-1 and V is TRBV4-1, with 7 bases matching TRBD1. CDR1 is MGHRA, CDR2 YSYEKL, per germline. This CDR3 contains 16 residues. Trimming took 4 bases from V and 5 from J; bases not matched to a gene: 13. The chain's CDR3 is CASSPSGARGRTEAFF. In DNA form, the CDR3 reads TGCGCCAGCAGCCCCTCCGGAGCCAGGGGGAGGACTGAAGCTTTCTTT.

This chain joins TRBV6-5 and TRBJ1-1, with TRBD1 identical over 9 bases. V shed 10 bases and J 1 base; nucleotides not matched to a gene: 10. CDR3 length equals 15 residues. CDR1 MNHEY and CDR2 SVGAGI come from the germline V gene. The CDR3: CATRRDRVQNTEAFF. CDR3 coding DNA: TGTGCCACCCGCCGGGACAGGGTCCAGAACACTGAAGCTTTCTTT.

There are a few counts of this clone. The chain carries TRBV5-8 and TRBJ2-1, with 14 bases identical to TRBD2. This CDR3 spans 14 amino acids. With V trimmed by 4 bases and J by 9 bases, 3 bases remained unmatched. Germline V lookup: CDR1 SGHTS, CDR2 YDEGEE. The CDR3 nucleotides are TGTGCCAGCAGCAAGGGACTAGCGGGAGTTGAGCAGTTCTTC. Translation: CASSKGLAGVEQFF.

V usage is TRBV28 and J usage is TRBJ1-3; 9 positions agree with TRBD1. Germline loops: CDR1 MDHEN, CDR2 SYDVKM. CDR3 length equals 16 residues. The CDR3 loop is CVAGNRGLIGGNTIYF. DNA of the CDR3: TGTGTCGCGGGGAACAGGGGGCTCATTGGCGGAAACACCATATATTTT.

CDR3 nucleotides: TGTGCCAGCAGCTCGGGACTAGCGGGGGTCTACGAGCAGTACTTC. Translation gives CASSSGLAGVYEQYF. The chain combines TRBV13 with TRBJ2-7; 14 positions agree with TRBD2. This CDR3 region has 15 residues. V shed 4 bases and J 3 bases; nucleotides not matched to a gene: 2. CDR1 PRHDT and CDR2 FYEKMQ come from the germline V gene (reference sequence).

J is TRBJ1-2 and V is TRBV27; D unclear. The CDR3 totals 14 residues. CDR1 MNHEY and CDR2 SMNVEV come from the germline V gene (reference sequence). V lost 4 bases to trimming and J lost 8 bases, with 17 bases between them. The CDR3 spells CASSSRAGWVGYTF. In DNA, the CDR3 is TGTGCCAGCAGTTCCCGGGCGGGATGGGTAGGCTACACCTTC.

This clone was picked up one time. This chain connects TRBV6-5 to TRBJ1-6; the match to TRBD1 covers 7 bases. Germline V gene lookup returns CDR1 MNHEY and CDR2 SVGAGI. The J segment lost 7 bases and the V segment lost 4 bases, leaving 7 bases of the junction unmatched. This CDR3 has 15 residues. The CDR3: CASSWSGTENSPLHF. The CDR3 DNA follows: TGTGCCAGCAGTTGGTCCGGGACAGAGAATTCACCCCTCCACTTT.

The CDR3 bases are TGTGCCTGGAGTGGAGGGGAGACCCAGTACTTC. Amino acids: CAWSGGETQYF. This chain connects TRBV30 to TRBJ2-5; maybe TRBD2 (5 bases). V dropped 1 base and J dropped 5 bases, with 5 bases sitting between them. Germline assignment: CDR1 GTSNPN and CDR2 SVGIG (reference sequence). The CDR3 is 11 amino acids.

This clone was detected once. The chain carries TRBV5-6 and TRBJ2-1; no reliable D call. Trimming left V 2 bases short and J 1 base short, with 10 bases between. CDR1 is SGHDT, CDR2 YYEEEE, per germline. This CDR3 is built from 15 residues. The CDR3 DNA follows: TGTGCCAGCAGCTTTAGCAGACCTTCCTACAATGAGCAGTTCTTC. It encodes CASSFSRPSYNEQFF.

The chain recombines TRBV5-3 with TRBJ1-1; TRBD1 is a possible D gene (5 bases). TRBV5-3 is an ORF, and what it does is uncertain. Between the trimmed V and J ends, which lost 7 bases and 10 bases, there was a span of 14 bases. This CDR3 is built from 11 residues. CDR3 coding DNA: TGTGCCAGAGGGGGGAAGGTAATAGCTTTCTTT. Amino acids: CARGGKVIAFF.

The table lists this clone with a few counts. The CDR3 loop is CASSARGSPGNTIYF. CDR3 nucleotides: TGTGCCAGCAGCGCCAGGGGGTCCCCTGGAAACACCATATATTTT. This chain links TRBV9 with TRBJ1-3; 7 positions match TRBD1. This CDR3 is 15 amino acids long. V gave up 3 bases and J gave up 2 bases; unmatched junction bases: 5. Germline values: CDR1 SGDLS, CDR2 YYNGEE. Looking up the rest from reference TRBV9 and TRBJ1-3 gives the full variable domain: DSGVTQTPKHLITATGQRVTLRCSPRSGDLSVYWYQQSLDQGLQFLIQYYNGEERAKGNILERFSAQQFPDLHSELNLSSLELGDSALYFCASSARGSPGNTIYFGEGSWLTVV.

This clone was found once. This chain joins TRBV6-6 and TRBJ2-3, with TRBD2 matching over 8 bases. The germline CDR1 and CDR2 sequences are MNHNY and SVGAGI (reference sequence). J was trimmed by 0 bases and V by 5 bases; bases with no gene match: 16. This CDR3 has 19 residues. CDR3 sequence: CASSPARGAGVRSTDTQYF. CDR3 coding DNA: TGTGCCAGCAGTCCAGCCAGGGGAGCGGGAGTACGAAGCACAGATACGCAGTATTTT.

The chain links TRBV2 to TRBJ2-1, with 9 nucleotides matching TRBD1. Germline V lookup: CDR1 SNHLY, CDR2 FYNNEI. J gave up 6 bases and V 6 bases, and 6 bases lay outside the gene matches. This CDR3 has 14 residues. The CDR3 loop reads CASRLDRGGNEQFF. For the CDR3, the DNA is TGTGCCAGCAGATTGGACAGGGGTGGCAATGAGCAGTTCTTC.

The CDR3 bases are TGTGCCACCAGTGAGGCAGACTATGGCTACACCTTC. Its translation is CATSEADYGYTF. The V call is TRBV24-1, the J call TRBJ1-2; D uncertain. CDR3 length: 12 residues. The germline V and J ends were trimmed by 4 bases and 3 bases, with 5 bases remaining between them. CDR1 and CDR2 from the germline V gene are KGHDR and SFDVKD.

This chain connects TRBV5-8 to TRBJ1-2; possible D gene TRBD1, 5 bases. CDR3 length: 13 amino acids. The V end lost 5 bases, the J end lost 7 bases, and 15 bases lay between the germline ends. The germline gives CDR1 SGHTS, CDR2 YDEGEE. In nucleotides, the CDR3 is TGTGCCAGCAGGCTTGGGGGGAAAGGTGGCTACACCTTC. It specifies CASRLGGKGGYTF.

The chain employs TRBV4-3 and TRBJ1-4; TRBD1 aligns across 7 bases. The germline V gene has CDR1 LGHNA and CDR2 YSLEER. The length of the CDR3 is 16 residues. V gave up 0 bases and J gave up 4 bases; unmatched junction bases: 5. This chain's CDR3 is CASSQDGRQGNEKLFF. For the CDR3, the DNA is TGCGCCAGCAGCCAAGATGGGCGACAGGGTAATGAAAAACTGTTTTTT.

This clone was counted a single time. The chain recombines TRBV5-1 with TRBJ2-5, with 15 bases lining up with TRBD2. V was pared by 4 bases and J by 5 bases, with 3 bases of the junction left unmatched. CDR3 length equals 15 residues. CDR1 and CDR2 (germline): SGHRS, YFSETQ. The CDR3 sequence is CASSRTSGREETQYF. For the CDR3, the DNA is TGCGCCAGCAGCCGGACTAGCGGGAGGGAGGAGACCCAGTACTTC.

Of note for this clone: The sample holds other DNA sequences that translate to the same CDR3. This sequence joins TRBV7-9 and TRBJ1-1; D is unclear. V lost 1 base to trimming and J lost 4 bases, with 7 bases between them. From germline, CDR1 is SEHNR and CDR2 FQNEAQ (reference sequence). CDR3 length: 13 amino acids. The CDR3 sequence is CASSLGGSTEAFF. DNA for the CDR3: TGTGCCAGCAGCTTAGGCGGATCCACTGAAGCTTTCTTT.

This clone appeared once. The gene calls are TRBV7-9 and TRBJ2-2, with 7 bases that match TRBD2. The germline V gene has CDR1 SEHNR and CDR2 FQNEAQ (reference sequence). V was clipped by 5 bases and J by 3 bases; unmatched bases: 3. CDR3 length: 14 residues. Written as DNA, the CDR3 is TGTGCCAGCAGCGCCGGGGGGTACACCGGGGAGCTGTTTTTT. This gives the protein CASSAGGYTGELFF.

The chain carries TRBV5-1 and TRBJ2-3, with 7 bases lining up with TRBD1. CDR3 length: 12 amino acids. The germline gives CDR1 SGHRS, CDR2 YFSETQ. V was clipped by 6 bases and J by 5 bases; unmatched bases: 3. CDR3 sequence reads: CASTRDRDTQYF. The DNA of the CDR3 is TGCGCCAGCACCCGGGACAGAGATACGCAGTATTTT. Looking up the rest from reference TRBV5-1 and TRBJ2-3 gives the full variable domain: KAGVTQTPRYLIKTRGQQVTLSCSPISGHRSVSWYQQTPGQGLQFLFEYFSETQRNKGNFPGRFSGRQFSNSRSEMNVSTLELGDSALYLCASTRDRDTQYFGPGTRLTVL.

The chain links TRBV27 to TRBJ1-1; no firm D call. V dropped 1 base and J dropped 0 bases, with 15 bases sitting between them. The germline gives CDR1 MNHEY, CDR2 SMNVEV (reference sequence). CDR3 length: 17 residues. The CDR3 region has the DNA TGTGCCAGCAGTTTATACCAAGTCCCAGGATTGAACACTGAAGCTTTCTTT. Translation gives CASSLYQVPGLNTEAFF.